These T cell receptor beta chains were read from a single sample in a study of tumor and adjacent non-tumor tissue in lung cancer. TCRdb redid the calling of the multiplex PCR reads with MiXCR, one entry per CDR3 protein. Of about 200,000 distinct CDR3 sequences detected, around 70% appear once; the ten largest clones hold 25%. The sequenced sample consisted of lung tumor tissue. The receptors come from a man aged 55 to 70 with non-small cell lung cancer. Both conserved end residues are part of each CDR3. The D gene is left open where the match is weak. Expanded clones get a size class; other rows say once, few or many, or leave the size out.

J: TRBJ1-6
V: TRBV6-5
D: NA
size: NA
CDR3: CGSSYSTEGDSPLHF
DNA: TGTGGTAGCAGTTACTCTACGGAGGGGGATTCACCCCTCCACTTT

J: TRBJ1-6
V: TRBV20-1
D: NA
size: NA
CDR3: CSVLGASESPFHF
DNA: TGCAGTGTATTGGGGGCGTCGGAATCACCCTTCCACTTT

J: TRBJ2-1
V: TRBV20-1
D: NA
size: NA
CDR3: CSAKVRVSYNEQFF
DNA: TGCAGTGCTAAAGTGCGGGTCTCCTACAATGAGCAGTTCTTC

J: TRBJ1-1
V: TRBV6-1
D: NA
size: NA
CDR3: CASRGTASSTEAFF
DNA: TGTGCCAGCAGAGGGACCGCCTCGAGCACTGAAGCTTTCTTT

J: TRBJ2-5
V: TRBV11-2
D: NA
size: many
CDR3: CASSGQPQETQYF
DNA: TGTGCCAGCAGCGGGCAGCCGCAAGAGACCCAGTACTTC

J: TRBJ2-2
V: TRBV6-6
D: NA
size: NA
CDR3: CAGSLPRGELLF
DNA: TGTGCCGGCAGTCTCCCGAGAGGGGAGCTGCTTTTT

J: TRBJ2-3
V: TRBV4-3
D: NA
size: NA
CDR3: CDSGQVMSGASTDTQYF
DNA: TGCGACAGCGGCCAAGTAATGAGTGGAGCAAGCACAGATACGCAGTATTTT

J: TRBJ2-1
V: TRBV5-1
D: TRBD2
size: NA
CDR3: CASNLSLAGTDNEQFF
DNA: TGCGCCAGCAACTTGTCGCTAGCGGGGACCGACAATGAGCAGTTCTTC

J: TRBJ2-2
V: TRBV6-5
D: TRBD2
size: NA
CDR3: CSSRLAANTRELFF
DNA: TGTTCCAGCAGGCTAGCGGCGAACACCAGGGAGCTGTTTTTT

J: TRBJ2-5
V: TRBV5-4
D: NA
size: NA
CDR3: CTSSLLQGKQETQYF
DNA: TGTACCAGCAGCTTGTTGCAGGGTAAACAAGAGACCCAGTACTTC

J: TRBJ2-3
V: TRBV20-1
D: NA
size: NA
CDR3: CSAIRGGPTDMQYF
DNA: TGCAGTGCTATTAGGGGGGGCCCGACAGATATGCAGTATTTT

J: TRBJ2-7
V: TRBV20-1
D: TRBD2
size: NA
CDR3: CSARDGTSGTNYDQYF
DNA: TGCAGTGCTAGAGACGGGACTAGCGGGACGAATTACGATCAGTACTTC

J: TRBJ1-2
V: TRBV11-1
D: NA
size: NA
CDR3: CASSLDMIDKSYGYIF
DNA: TGTGCCAGCAGCTTGGACATGATCGACAAGAGCTATGGCTACATCTTC

J: TRBJ2-7
V: TRBV4-1
D: NA
size: NA
CDR3: CVSSQRSLGRGEQYF
DNA: TGCGTTAGCAGCCAACGATCTCTAGGACGGGGCGAGCAGTACTTC

J: TRBJ2-7
V: TRBV4-1
D: NA
size: NA
CDR3: CASSDNNEQYF
DNA: TGCGCCAGCAGCGACAATAACGAGCAGTACTTC

J: TRBJ2-2
V: TRBV11-3
D: NA
size: once
CDR3: CASRLVTAGGELFF
DNA: TGTGCCAGCAGGCTAGTCACTGCCGGCGGGGAGCTGTTTTTT

J: TRBJ1-1
V: TRBV5-1
D: NA
size: few
CDR3: CASSPYGGTGAFF
DNA: TGCGCCAGCAGCCCATACGGAGGTACGGGGGCTTTCTTT

J: TRBJ2-1
V: TRBV6-5
D: NA
size: NA
CDR3: CVSSYSYRPSSYNEQFF
DNA: TGTGTCAGTAGTTACTCGTACAGGCCGAGCTCCTACAATGAGCAGTTCTTC

J: TRBJ1-2
V: TRBV7-9
D: NA
size: NA
CDR3: CDSTISIGEVAGHTF
DNA: TGTGACAGCACCATCTCGATAGGGGAGGTTGCTGGCCACACCTTC

J: TRBJ2-7
V: TRBV6-6
D: NA
size: NA
CDR3: CANSSQASYGQYF
DNA: TGTGCCAACAGTTCCCAGGCGTCCTACGGGCAGTACTTC

J: TRBJ2-7
V: TRBV6-1
D: NA
size: NA
CDR3: CASTLTYKVYDQYF
DNA: TGTGCCAGCACTCTCACTTATAAGGTCTACGATCAGTACTTC

J: TRBJ2-7
V: TRBV6-2/TRBV6-3
D: NA
size: few
CDR3: CASIDDRFAYEQYF
DNA: TGTGCCAGCATAGATGACAGGTTTGCCTACGAGCAGTACTTC

J: TRBJ2-5
V: TRBV6-5
D: NA
size: NA
CDR3: CPSSFQGRIQETQYF
DNA: TGTCCCAGCAGTTTTCAAGGGCGTATACAAGAGACCCAGTACTTC

J: TRBJ2-6
V: TRBV20-1
D: NA
size: NA
CDR3: CSARYYPGANVLTF
DNA: TGCAGTGCTAGATACTACCCTGGGGCCAACGTCCTGACTTTC

J: TRBJ1-4
V: TRBV4-2
D: TRBD1
size: NA
CDR3: CASSPRDSSNEKLFF
DNA: TGTGCCAGCAGCCCCCGGGACAGCTCTAATGAAAAACTGTTTTTT